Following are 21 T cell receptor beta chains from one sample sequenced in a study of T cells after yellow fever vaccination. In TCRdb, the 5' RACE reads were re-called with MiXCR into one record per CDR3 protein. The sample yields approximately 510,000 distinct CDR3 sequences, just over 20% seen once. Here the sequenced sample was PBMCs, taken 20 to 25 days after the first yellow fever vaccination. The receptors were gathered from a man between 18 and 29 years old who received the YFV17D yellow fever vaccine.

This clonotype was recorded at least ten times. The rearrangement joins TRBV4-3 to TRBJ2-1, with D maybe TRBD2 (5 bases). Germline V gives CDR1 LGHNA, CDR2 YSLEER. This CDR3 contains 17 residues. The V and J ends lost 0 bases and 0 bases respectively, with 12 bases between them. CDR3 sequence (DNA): TGCGCCAGCAGCCAAGACAGGACTTCCGGCTCCTACAATGAGCAGTTCTTC. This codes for CASSQDRTSGSYNEQFF.

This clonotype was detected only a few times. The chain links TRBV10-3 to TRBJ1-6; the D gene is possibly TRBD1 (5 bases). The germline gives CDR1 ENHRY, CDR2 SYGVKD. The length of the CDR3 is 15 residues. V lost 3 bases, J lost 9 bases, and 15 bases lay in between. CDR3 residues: CAISDWGVPISPLHF. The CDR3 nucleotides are TGTGCCATCAGTGATTGGGGGGTGCCTATTTCACCCCTCCACTTT.

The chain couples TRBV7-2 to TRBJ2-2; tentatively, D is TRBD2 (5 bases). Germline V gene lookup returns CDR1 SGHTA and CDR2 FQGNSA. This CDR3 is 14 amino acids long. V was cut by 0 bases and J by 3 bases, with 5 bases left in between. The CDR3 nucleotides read TGTGCCAGCAGCTTAGCGGACTACACCGGGGAGCTGTTTTTT. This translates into CASSLADYTGELFF.

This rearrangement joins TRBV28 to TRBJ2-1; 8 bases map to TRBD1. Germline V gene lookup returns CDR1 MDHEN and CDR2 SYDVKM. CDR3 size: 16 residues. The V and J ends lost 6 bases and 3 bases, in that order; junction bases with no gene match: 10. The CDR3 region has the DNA TGTGCCAGCAGGGAAAGACAGGGGACGATCTACAATGAGCAGTTCTTC. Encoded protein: CASRERQGTIYNEQFF.

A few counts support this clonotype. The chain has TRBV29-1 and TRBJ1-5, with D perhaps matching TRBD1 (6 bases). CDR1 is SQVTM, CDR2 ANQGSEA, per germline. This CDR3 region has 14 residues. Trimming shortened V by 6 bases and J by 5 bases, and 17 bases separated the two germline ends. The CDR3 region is CSVTTGYEDQPQHF. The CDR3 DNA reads TGCAGCGTAACCACAGGGTATGAGGATCAGCCCCAGCATTTT.

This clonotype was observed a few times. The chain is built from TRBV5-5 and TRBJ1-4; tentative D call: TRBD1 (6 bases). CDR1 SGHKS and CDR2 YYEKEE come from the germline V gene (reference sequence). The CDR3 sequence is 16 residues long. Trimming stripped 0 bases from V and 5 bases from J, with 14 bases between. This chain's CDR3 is CASSLDAGHLNEKLFF. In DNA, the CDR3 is TGTGCCAGCAGCTTGGATGCGGGACACCTGAATGAAAAACTGTTTTTT.

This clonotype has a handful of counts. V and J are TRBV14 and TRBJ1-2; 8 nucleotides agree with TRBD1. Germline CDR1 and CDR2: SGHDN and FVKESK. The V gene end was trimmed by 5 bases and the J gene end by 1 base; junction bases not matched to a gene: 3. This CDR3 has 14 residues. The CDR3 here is CASSVGQVNYGYTF. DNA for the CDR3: TGTGCCAGCAGCGTGGGACAGGTTAACTATGGCTACACCTTC.

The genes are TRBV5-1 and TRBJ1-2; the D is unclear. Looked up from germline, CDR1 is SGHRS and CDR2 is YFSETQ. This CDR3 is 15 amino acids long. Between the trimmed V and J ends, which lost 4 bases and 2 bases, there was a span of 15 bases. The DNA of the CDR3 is TGCGCCAGCAGCCCAAGACCGGGCCCCAACTATGGCTACACCTTC. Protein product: CASSPRPGPNYGYTF.

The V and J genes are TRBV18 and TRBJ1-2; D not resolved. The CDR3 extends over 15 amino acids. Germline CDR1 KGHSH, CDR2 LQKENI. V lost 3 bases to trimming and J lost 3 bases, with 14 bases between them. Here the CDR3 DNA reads TGTGCCAGCTCACCTTTAGGTGAAACGGACTATGGCTACACCTTC. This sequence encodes CASSPLGETDYGYTF.

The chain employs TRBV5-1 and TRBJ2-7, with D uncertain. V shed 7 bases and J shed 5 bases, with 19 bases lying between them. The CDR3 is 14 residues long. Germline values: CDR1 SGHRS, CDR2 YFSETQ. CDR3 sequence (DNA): TGCGCCAGCGCTACCGACCCGTTCGCGAACGAGCAGTACTTC. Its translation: CASATDPFANEQYF.

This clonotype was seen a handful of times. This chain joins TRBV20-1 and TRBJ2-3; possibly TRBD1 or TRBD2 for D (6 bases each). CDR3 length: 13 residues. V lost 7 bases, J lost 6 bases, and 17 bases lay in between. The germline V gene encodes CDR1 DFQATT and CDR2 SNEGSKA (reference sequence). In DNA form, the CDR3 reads TGCAGTGTCAAAGGCGGGACATACGATACGCAGTATTTT. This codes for CSVKGGTYDTQYF.

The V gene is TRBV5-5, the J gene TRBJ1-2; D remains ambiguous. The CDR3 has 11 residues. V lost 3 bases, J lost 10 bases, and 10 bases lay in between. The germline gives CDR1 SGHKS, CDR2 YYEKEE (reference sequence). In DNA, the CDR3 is TGTGCCAGCAGCTCAAACGGGGACTACACCTTC. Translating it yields CASSSNGDYTF.

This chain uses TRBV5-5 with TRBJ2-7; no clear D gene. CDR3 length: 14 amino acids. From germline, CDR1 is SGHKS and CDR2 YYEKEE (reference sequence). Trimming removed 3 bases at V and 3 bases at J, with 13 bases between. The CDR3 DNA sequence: TGTGCCAGCAGCTCGAGACACAGCGACTACGAGCAGTACGTC. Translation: CASSSRHSDYEQYV.

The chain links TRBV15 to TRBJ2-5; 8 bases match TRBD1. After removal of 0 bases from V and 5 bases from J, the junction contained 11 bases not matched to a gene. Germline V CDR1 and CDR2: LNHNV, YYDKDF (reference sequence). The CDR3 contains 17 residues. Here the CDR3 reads CATSRDAKWTGTETQYF. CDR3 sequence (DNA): TGTGCCACCAGCAGAGACGCAAAATGGACAGGGACCGAGACCCAGTACTTC.

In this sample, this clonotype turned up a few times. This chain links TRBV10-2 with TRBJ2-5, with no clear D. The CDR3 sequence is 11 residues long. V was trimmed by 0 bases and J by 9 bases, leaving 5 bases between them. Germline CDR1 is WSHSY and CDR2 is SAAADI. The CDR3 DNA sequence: TGCGCCAGCAGTGAGTCAATGGCCCAGTACTTC. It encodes CASSESMAQYF.

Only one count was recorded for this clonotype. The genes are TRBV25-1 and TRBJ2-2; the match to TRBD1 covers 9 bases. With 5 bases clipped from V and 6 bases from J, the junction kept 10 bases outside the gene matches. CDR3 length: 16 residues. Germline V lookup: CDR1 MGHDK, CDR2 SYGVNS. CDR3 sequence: CASSRRGGTGSGELFF. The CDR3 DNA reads TGTGCCAGCAGTCGCCGAGGGGGGACAGGGTCCGGGGAGCTGTTTTTT.

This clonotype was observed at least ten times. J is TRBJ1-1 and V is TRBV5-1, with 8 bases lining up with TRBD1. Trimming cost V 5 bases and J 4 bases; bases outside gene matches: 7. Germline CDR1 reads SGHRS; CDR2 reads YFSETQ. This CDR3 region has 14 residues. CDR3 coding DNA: TGCGCCAGCAGGGAACAGGGGGATAGCACTGAAGCTTTCTTT. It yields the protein CASREQGDSTEAFF.

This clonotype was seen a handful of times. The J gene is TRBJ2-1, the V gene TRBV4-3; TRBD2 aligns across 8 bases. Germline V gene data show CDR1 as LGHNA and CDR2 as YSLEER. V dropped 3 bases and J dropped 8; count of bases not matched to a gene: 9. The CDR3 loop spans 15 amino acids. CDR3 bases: TGCGCCAGCAGCCACGACCGGGGGGGCTTCTATGAGCAGTTCTTC. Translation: CASSHDRGGFYEQFF.

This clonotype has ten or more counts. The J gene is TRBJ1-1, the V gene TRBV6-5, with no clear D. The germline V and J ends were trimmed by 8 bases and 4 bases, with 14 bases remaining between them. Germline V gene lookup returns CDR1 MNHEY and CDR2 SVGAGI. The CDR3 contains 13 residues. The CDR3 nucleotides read TGTGCCAGCGGGCCGTCTCTTCTCACTGAAGCTTTCTTT. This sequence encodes CASGPSLLTEAFF.

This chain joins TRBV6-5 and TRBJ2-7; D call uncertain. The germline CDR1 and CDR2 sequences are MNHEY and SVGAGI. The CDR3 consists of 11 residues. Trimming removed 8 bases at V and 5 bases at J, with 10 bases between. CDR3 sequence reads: CASGRYDEQYF. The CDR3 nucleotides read TGTGCCAGCGGAAGGTACGACGAGCAGTACTTC.

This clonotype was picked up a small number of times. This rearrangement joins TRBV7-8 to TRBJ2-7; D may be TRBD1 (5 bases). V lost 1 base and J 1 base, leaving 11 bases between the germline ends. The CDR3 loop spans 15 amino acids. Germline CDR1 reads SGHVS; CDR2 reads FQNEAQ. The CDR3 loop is CASSLVTGSSYEQYF. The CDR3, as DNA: TGTGCCAGCAGCTTAGTAACAGGTTCGTCCTACGAGCAGTACTTC. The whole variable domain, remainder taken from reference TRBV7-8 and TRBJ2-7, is GAGVSQSPRYKVAKRGQDVALRCDPISGHVSLFWYQQALGQGPEFLTYFQNEAQLDKSGLPSDRFFAERPEGSVSTLKIQRTQQEDSAVYLCASSLVTGSSYEQYFGPGTRLTVT.